Presented here are 23 T cell receptor beta chains from one specimen sequenced in a study of yellow fever vaccine responses in identical twins. A single record per CDR3 protein comes from TCRdb applying MiXCR to the RT-PCR reads. The sample lists about 960 distinct CDR3 sequences, around four fifths seen once, with under 25% in the top ten. The sample consisted of T cells from blood (PBMCs), unsorted or a sorted subset (not recorded which), taken before or after yellow fever vaccination (not recorded which). These receptors came from a female donor who received the yellow fever vaccine.

The V and J genes are TRBV20-1 and TRBJ1-2; D not certain. Per the germline V gene, CDR1 is DFQATT and CDR2 is SNEGSKA (reference sequence). Trimming took 6 bases from V and 6 from J, leaving 11 bases between them. The CDR3 consists of 11 residues. The CDR3 protein is CSASGVDGYTF. The DNA of the CDR3 is TGCAGTGCATCTGGGGTGGATGGCTACACCTTC.

The chain is built from TRBV12-3 or TRBV12-4 and TRBJ2-7; D is possibly TRBD1 or TRBD2 (5 bases each). Deletions cut 1 base from V and 3 bases from J, with 7 bases between. CDR3 size: 13 residues. CDR3 protein: CASSLGGIYEQYF. The CDR3 coding sequence is TGTGCCAGCAGTTTAGGGGGGATCTACGAGCAGTACTTC.

This rearrangement joins TRBV6-5 to TRBJ1-2; D might be TRBD1 (6 bases). The CDR3 is made up of 14 amino acids. V lost 0 bases and J 3 bases, leaving 8 bases between the germline ends. Germline V gene sequence: CDR1 MNHEY, CDR2 SVGAGI. This CDR3 reads CASSYSTGYYGYTF. The CDR3 DNA follows: TGTGCCAGCAGTTACTCAACAGGGTACTATGGCTACACCTTC.

The chain uses TRBV9 and TRBJ2-2; D is ambiguous. CDR1 is SGDLS and CDR2 is YYNGEE in the germline V gene. The V end lost 1 base, the J end lost 5 bases, and 3 bases lay between the germline ends. The CDR3 consists of 12 residues. The CDR3 reads CASSVTTGELFF. The CDR3 nucleotides are TGTGCCAGCAGCGTAACTACCGGGGAGCTGTTTTTT.

The CDR3 nucleotides read TGTGCCAGCAGCCAAGGTCTAGCTTCCTACAATGAGCAGTTCTTC. Protein product: CASSQGLASYNEQFF. The chain employs TRBV14 and TRBJ2-1, with D possibly matching TRBD2 (5 bases). V shed 1 base and J shed 1 base, with 8 bases lying between them. This CDR3 has 15 amino acids. Germline V gene sequence: CDR1 SGHDN, CDR2 FVKESK.

The CDR3 sequence: CATSDEDGSNQPQHF. The CDR3 DNA is TGTGCCACCAGTGATGAGGACGGGAGCAATCAGCCCCAGCATTTT. The chain employs TRBV24-1 and TRBJ1-5, with D unresolved. Germline CDR1 reads KGHDR; CDR2 reads SFDVKD. Trimming took 3 bases from V and 1 from J, leaving 9 bases between them. The CDR3 is made up of 15 amino acids.

The rearrangement links TRBV6-1 to TRBJ2-1; TRBD2 aligns across 12 bases. With V trimmed by 4 bases and J by 6 bases, 1 base remained unmatched. The CDR3 has 14 amino acids. The germline CDR1 and CDR2 sequences are MNHNS and SASEGT. The CDR3 sequence: CASSGLAGANEQFF. In DNA form, the CDR3 reads TGTGCCAGCAGTGGACTAGCGGGAGCCAATGAGCAGTTCTTC.

This chain uses TRBV11-1 with TRBJ2-1; the match to TRBD1 covers 10 bases. This CDR3 is 15 amino acids long. J gave up 5 bases and V 7 bases, and 8 bases lay outside the gene matches. Germline CDR1 and CDR2: SGHAT and FQDESV (reference sequence). CDR3 sequence (DNA): TGTGCCAGCAAAACGGGGGGGACAGGGGACAATGAGCAGTTCTTC. This translates into CASKTGGTGDNEQFF.

The rearrangement uses TRBV29-1 and TRBJ1-6; D gene ambiguous. The germline V and J ends were trimmed by 5 bases and 5 bases, with 10 bases remaining between them. There are 13 residues in the CDR3. Looked up from germline, CDR1 is SQVTM and CDR2 is ANQGSEA. CDR3 sequence: CSVSWADNSPLHF. DNA of the CDR3: TGCAGCGTTAGCTGGGCCGATAATTCACCCCTCCACTTT.

The table lists this clonotype with a few counts. This chain connects TRBV7-9 to TRBJ2-1, with TRBD2 identical over 7 bases. Germline CDR1 SEHNR, CDR2 FQNEAQ (reference sequence). The V segment lost 5 bases and the J segment 4 bases; nucleotides outside the gene matches: 11. The CDR3 contains 16 residues. The CDR3 protein is CASSHIGTNGYNEQFF. The CDR3 nucleotides are TGTGCCAGCAGCCACATCGGGACTAATGGGTACAATGAGCAGTTCTTC.

The chain carries TRBV20-1 and TRBJ2-3; perhaps D is TRBD1 or TRBD2 (5 bases each). The V end was cut by 5 bases, the J end by 3 bases, with 21 bases between. Germline CDR1 DFQATT, CDR2 SNEGSKA (reference sequence). The CDR3 loop spans 16 amino acids. The DNA for the CDR3 is TGCAGTGCTTTCGCCTTAGGGGAACGCGGGACAGATACGCAGTATTTT. It translates to CSAFALGERGTDTQYF.

This sequence joins TRBV11-3 and TRBJ2-5, with D uncertain. Trimming stripped 5 bases from V and 2 bases from J, with 12 bases between. Germline CDR1 SGHNT, CDR2 YENEEA. CDR3 length equals 14 residues. CDR3 in DNA: TGTGCCAGCAGCACAAATCAAGCTCAAGAGACCCAGTACTTC. Protein product: CASSTNQAQETQYF. The full variable domain, its missing parts supplied by reference TRBV11-3 and TRBJ2-5, is EAGVVQSPRYKIIEKKQPVAFWCNPISGHNTLYWYLQNLGQGPELLIRYENEEAVDDSQLPKDRFSAERLKGVDSTLKIQPAELGDSAVYLCASSTNQAQETQYFGPGTRLLVL.

The chain couples TRBV6-4 to TRBJ2-7, with D possibly matching TRBD1 (6 bases). This CDR3 contains 15 residues. From germline, CDR1 is MRHNA and CDR2 SNTAGT. V was shortened by 2 bases and J by 2 bases, with 13 bases between the two germline ends. The CDR3 bases are TGTGCCAGCAGTGACGTACAGGGCAGGACCTACGAGCAGTACGTC. This sequence encodes CASSDVQGRTYEQYV.

V and J are TRBV6-5 and TRBJ1-2; D is perhaps TRBD1 (6 bases). In germline, CDR1 is MNHEY, CDR2 SVGAGI. V was clipped by 0 bases and J by 8 bases, with 10 bases between them. This CDR3 is built from 13 residues. CDR3 in amino acids: CASSYSAGAGYTF. The CDR3 DNA follows: TGTGCCAGCAGTTACTCGGCAGGGGCCGGCTACACCTTC.

The genes are TRBV15 and TRBJ2-3; D not resolved. V was trimmed by 3 bases and J by 7 bases, leaving 14 bases between them. This CDR3 region has 14 residues. Germline CDR1 is LNHNV and CDR2 is YYDKDF (reference sequence). The CDR3 is CATSRVKGLYTQYF. CDR3 bases: TGTGCCACCAGCAGGGTTAAGGGTCTTTATACGCAGTATTTT.

V and J are TRBV20-1 and TRBJ2-1; no clear D gene. V lost 6 bases and J lost 8, with 14 bases in between. This CDR3 spans 12 amino acids. CDR1 and CDR2 from the germline V gene are DFQATT and SNEGSKA (reference sequence). The CDR3, as DNA: TGCAGTGCCCTCTCCGGGCACGATGAGCAGTTCTTC. The encoded protein is CSALSGHDEQFF.

V and J are TRBV4-1 and TRBJ2-7; perhaps D is TRBD1 or TRBD2 (6 bases each). The CDR3 runs to 14 residues. CDR1 and CDR2 from the germline V gene are MGHRA and YSYEKL. V lost 0 bases and J 6 bases, leaving 12 bases between the germline ends. CDR3 region: CASSQDYREVEQYF. The CDR3 bases are TGCGCCAGCAGCCAAGATTACAGGGAGGTCGAGCAGTACTTC.

The chain has TRBV6-1 and TRBJ2-1, with D perhaps matching TRBD2 (6 bases). Trimming shortened V by 6 bases and J by 0 bases, and 12 bases separated the two germline ends. Germline CDR1 and CDR2: MNHNS and SASEGT. The CDR3 extends over 15 amino acids. The CDR3 sequence: CASRARGSSYNEQFF. CDR3 nucleotide sequence: TGTGCCAGCAGAGCCCGGGGGAGCTCCTACAATGAGCAGTTCTTC.

The chain couples TRBV7-3 to TRBJ2-5; D is unresolved. Germline V gives CDR1 SGHTA, CDR2 FQGTGA. The CDR3 extends over 15 amino acids. V lost 1 base to trimming and J lost 2 bases, with 11 bases between them. CDR3 sequence: CASSLSSSRQETQYF. The DNA for the CDR3 is TGTGCCAGCAGCTTAAGTAGTAGTAGGCAAGAGACCCAGTACTTC.

This clonotype has a handful of counts. The chain carries TRBV4-3 and TRBJ2-7; TRBD1 agrees at 7 bases. Trimming at V came to 3 bases and at J to 0 bases, leaving 8 bases not matched to a gene. The germline V gene encodes CDR1 LGHNA and CDR2 YSLEER. CDR3 length: 16 residues. The DNA of the CDR3 is TGCGCCAGCAGCCAGGGCACAGGGGTTACCTCCTACGAGCAGTACTTC. Amino acid sequence: CASSQGTGVTSYEQYF.

The chain carries TRBV7-2 and TRBJ2-3; D is unresolved. Germline V gene sequence: CDR1 SGHTA, CDR2 FQGNSA. Between the trimmed V and J ends, which lost 2 bases and 0 bases, there was a span of 6 bases. CDR3 length equals 14 residues. CDR3 region: CASSLMDSTDTQYF. CDR3 bases: TGTGCCAGCAGCTTAATGGACAGCACAGATACGCAGTATTTT.

The V and J genes are TRBV4-1 and TRBJ1-2, with D unclear. Per the germline V gene, CDR1 is MGHRA and CDR2 is YSYEKL. The CDR3 has 13 residues. With 4 bases removed from V and 1 base from J, the gap between germline ends came to 7 bases. The CDR3 loop is CASSPLGNYGYTF. The CDR3 DNA is TGCGCCAGCAGCCCCCTGGGTAACTATGGCTACACCTTC.

DNA for the CDR3: TGTGCCAGCAGCCTCGGGGTGGCGGGGACCGGGGAGCTGTTTTTT. Residues: CASSLGVAGTGELFF. The V and J genes are TRBV7-3 and TRBJ2-2; a possible D gene is TRBD2 (6 bases). Germline V gene lookup returns CDR1 SGHTA and CDR2 FQGTGA. V lost 5 bases and J 5 bases, leaving 15 bases between the germline ends. The CDR3 is 15 amino acids.